One sample yielded the 26 T cell receptor beta chains listed below, sequenced in a study of CD8 T cells in ankylosing spondylitis. Each CDR3 protein gets one entry after TCRdb re-called the 5' RACE reads with MiXCR. This table holds approximately 260,000 distinct CDR3 sequences, 15% to 20% found once. Sequenced sample: blood, either unsorted or a sorted T cell fraction (not recorded which). The origin of the receptors is a male donor with ankylosing spondylitis or in good health (not recorded which).

This clonotype was counted at least ten times. The chain combines TRBV29-1 with TRBJ2-1; 9 bases agree with TRBD2. Germline assignment: CDR1 SQVTM and CDR2 ANQGSEA. The CDR3 has 14 amino acids. The V gene end was trimmed by 7 bases and the J gene end by 0 bases; junction bases not matched to a gene: 4. This CDR3 reads CSGGSGSSYNEQFF. DNA of the CDR3: TGCAGCGGGGGTAGCGGGAGCTCCTACAATGAGCAGTTCTTC.

This clonotype appeared a few times. The CDR3 DNA reads TGTGCCAGCAGCTCAGGGACAGACCTTACCTACGAGCAGTACTTC. Translation gives CASSSGTDLTYEQYF. This sequence joins TRBV7-9 and TRBJ2-7; 7 bases agree with TRBD1. This CDR3 comprises 15 residues. Per the germline V gene, CDR1 is SEHNR and CDR2 is FQNEAQ (reference sequence). V shed 4 bases, J shed 2 bases, and the junction held 8 bases outside the gene matches.

This clonotype occurred a few times. The gene calls are TRBV10-3 and TRBJ2-1; a possible D gene is TRBD2 (6 bases). CDR1 and CDR2 (germline): ENHRY, SYGVKD. The CDR3 is 15 amino acids. V dropped 9 bases and J dropped 4 bases, with 19 bases sitting between them. CDR3 in DNA: TGTGCCATGTGGGATGGAGGGATACTTTACAATGAGCAGTTCTTC. Its translation is CAMWDGGILYNEQFF.

The chain links TRBV12-3 or TRBV12-4 to TRBJ2-2; no firm D call. CDR3 length: 13 residues. V was clipped by 6 bases and J by 5 bases, with 10 bases between them. The CDR3 DNA reads TGTGCCAGCAGCCGGAGTAGTACCGGGGAGCTGTTTTTT. Translating gives CASSRSSTGELFF.

V is TRBV5-1 and J is TRBJ2-7, with 7 nucleotides matching TRBD1. V gave up 1 base and J gave up 2 bases; unmatched junction bases: 3. The CDR3 is made up of 14 amino acids. CDR1 and CDR2 from the germline V gene are SGHRS and YFSETQ. For the CDR3, the DNA is TGCGCCAGCAGCTTGCTGGGACAGACCTACGAGCAGTACTTC. Residues: CASSLLGQTYEQYF. Variable domain in full (rest from reference TRBV5-1 and TRBJ2-7): KAGVTQTPRYLIKTRGQQVTLSCSPISGHRSVSWYQQTPGQGLQFLFEYFSETQRNKGNFPGRFSGRQFSNSRSEMNVSTLELGDSALYLCASSLLGQTYEQYFGPGTRLTVT.

This clonotype has more than one count but fewer than ten. This sequence joins TRBV12-3 or TRBV12-4 and TRBJ1-5, with a tentative D call TRBD1 (6 bases). This CDR3 spans 15 amino acids. V was clipped by 0 bases and J by 7 bases, with 13 bases between them. CDR3 bases: TGTGCCAGCAGTTTAGCGCGGGGGGCGGGACAGCCCCAGCATTTT. It yields the protein CASSLARGAGQPQHF.

This clonotype occurred many times. The rearrangement links TRBV2 to TRBJ2-7; no definite D call. CDR3 size: 13 residues. Per the germline V gene, CDR1 is SNHLY and CDR2 is FYNNEI. V was cut by 6 bases and J by 3 bases, with 12 bases left in between. The DNA for the CDR3 is TGTGCCAGCAGAGACCTAGAAGTCTACGAGCAGTACTTC. Amino acids: CASRDLEVYEQYF.

Only a few counts were recorded for this clonotype. The V call is TRBV10-3, the J call TRBJ1-3, with D hard to call. The CDR3 length is 12 residues. V shed 5 bases and J shed 4 bases, with 6 bases lying between them. Germline CDR1 reads ENHRY; CDR2 reads SYGVKD. CDR3 sequence (DNA): TGTGCCATCAGTTCGGAAGGAAACACCATATATTTT. This codes for CAISSEGNTIYF.

This clonotype was detected a few times. The rearrangement joins TRBV29-1 to TRBJ2-1; tentatively, D is TRBD2 (5 bases). There are 14 residues in the CDR3. Germline V gene sequence: CDR1 SQVTM, CDR2 ANQGSEA. V lost 3 bases, J lost 8 bases, and 17 bases lay in between. In nucleotides, the CDR3 is TGCAGCGTTGAGGGGATGGGCGGGCCCGATGAGCAGTTCTTC. Translation gives CSVEGMGGPDEQFF.

The CDR3 DNA follows: TGTGCCAGCAGCGGGACTAGCGGGGGCAATGAGCAGTTCTTC. As protein: CASSGTSGGNEQFF. The rearrangement joins TRBV12-3 or TRBV12-4 to TRBJ2-1; 14 bases align to TRBD2. The V and J ends lost 6 bases and 6 bases, in that order; junction bases with no gene match: 1. CDR3 length: 14 residues.

This clonotype was counted between two and nine times. The chain couples TRBV25-1 to TRBJ1-2; no clear D gene. Germline assignment: CDR1 MGHDK and CDR2 SYGVNS. V lost 0 bases and J lost 6, with 8 bases in between. The length of the CDR3 is 13 residues. The CDR3 loop is CASSEYFGDGYTF. CDR3 bases: TGTGCCAGCAGTGAATATTTCGGGGATGGCTACACCTTC.

This clonotype was seen a few times. The CDR3 is CASARTGDSEAFF. In DNA form, the CDR3 reads TGTGCCAGCGCACGGACAGGCGATAGTGAAGCTTTCTTT. V is TRBV7-9 and J is TRBJ1-1; TRBD1 aligns across 7 bases. V was pared by 8 bases and J by 7 bases, with 10 bases of the junction left unmatched. The CDR3 is 13 amino acids. Germline CDR1 and CDR2: SEHNR and FQNEAQ (reference sequence). Complete variable domain (other parts from reference TRBV7-9 and TRBJ1-1): DTGVSQNPRHKITKRGQNVTFRCDPISEHNRLYWYRQTLGQGPEFLTYFQNEAQLEKSRLLSDRFSAERPKGSFSTLEIQRTEQGDSAMYLCASARTGDSEAFFGQGTRLTVV.

This clonotype appeared a few times. The chain couples TRBV2 to TRBJ2-7, with 7 bases lining up with TRBD2. V was clipped by 6 bases and J by 4 bases; unmatched bases: 6. Germline V gives CDR1 SNHLY, CDR2 FYNNEI. The length of the CDR3 is 13 residues. Here the CDR3 reads CASRARETYEQYF. DNA for the CDR3: TGTGCCAGCAGGGCGCGGGAGACGTACGAGCAGTACTTC.

V usage is TRBV20-1 and J usage is TRBJ2-7; a possible D gene is TRBD1 (6 bases). The V end was cut by 4 bases, the J end by 4 bases, with 20 bases between. Germline assignment: CDR1 DFQATT and CDR2 SNEGSKA (reference sequence). The CDR3 has 15 amino acids. The DNA of the CDR3 is TGCAGTGCTACCCCGATGGACAGTGGAGCATACGAGCAGTACTTC. Its protein is CSATPMDSGAYEQYF.

Only a few counts were recorded for this clonotype. The V and J genes are TRBV11-2 and TRBJ2-1; TRBD2 aligns across 16 bases. Trimming at V came to 3 bases and at J to 0 bases, leaving 11 bases not matched to a gene. Germline V gene sequence: CDR1 SGHAT, CDR2 FQNNGV. The CDR3 totals 21 residues. CDR3 region: CASSLDPGLAGGRSSYNEQFF. The DNA of the CDR3 is TGTGCCAGCAGCTTGGACCCGGGACTAGCGGGAGGGAGGAGCTCCTACAATGAGCAGTTCTTC.

This chain connects TRBV7-6 to TRBJ2-1; D remains ambiguous. The germline gives CDR1 SGHVS, CDR2 FNYEAQ. The CDR3 is made up of 12 amino acids. V gave up 5 bases and J gave up 7 bases, with 9 bases separating them. Written as DNA, the CDR3 is TGTGCCAGCAGCGAACCCGGGAATGAGCAGTTCTTC. Its translation: CASSEPGNEQFF.

The chain links TRBV6-2 or TRBV6-3 to TRBJ2-1; 14 bases fit TRBD2. This CDR3 comprises 17 residues. V trimming: 6 bases; J trimming: 7 bases; junction bases outside the gene matches: 11. CDR1 and CDR2 (germline): MNHEY, SVGEGT. CDR3 sequence reads: CASSQTSGRAPLNEQFF. CDR3 coding DNA: TGTGCCAGCAGCCAGACTAGCGGGAGGGCCCCGTTAAATGAGCAGTTCTTC.

The table lists this clonotype with a few counts. The rearrangement uses TRBV12-3 or TRBV12-4 and TRBJ2-5; the D is unclear. This CDR3 is 13 amino acids long. The ends were cut back, 5 bases at V and 5 bases at J, with 12 bases in the middle. The CDR3 protein is CASSRSWVETQYF. The CDR3 DNA is TGTGCCAGCAGTCGATCATGGGTCGAGACCCAGTACTTC.

This clonotype has a count of ten or more. The chain links TRBV5-6 to TRBJ2-2; no definite D call. Germline V gene lookup returns CDR1 SGHDT and CDR2 YYEEEE. The CDR3 covers 16 residues. The V end lost 0 bases, the J end lost 1 base, and 10 bases lay between the germline ends. Here the CDR3 reads CASSLGRKGNTGELFF. CDR3 DNA: TGTGCCAGCAGCTTGGGTAGAAAGGGGAACACCGGGGAGCTGTTTTTT.

The chain joins TRBV7-9 to TRBJ2-5, with 7 nucleotides matching TRBD1. V trimming: 6 bases; J trimming: 5 bases; junction bases outside the gene matches: 6. This CDR3 is built from 13 residues. Germline V lookup: CDR1 SEHNR, CDR2 FQNEAQ (reference sequence). The CDR3 sequence: CASSPTGMETQYF. The DNA of the CDR3 is TGTGCCAGCAGTCCGACAGGGATGGAGACCCAGTACTTC.

In its sample, this clonotype ranks as medium-sized. The chain employs TRBV6-4 and TRBJ2-1; D is ambiguous. The ends were cut back, 0 bases at V and 5 bases at J, with 2 bases in the middle. This CDR3 contains 12 residues. The germline V gene encodes CDR1 MRHNA and CDR2 SNTAGT. CDR3 protein: CASSDSHNEQFF. CDR3 sequence (DNA): TGTGCCAGCAGTGACTCTCACAATGAGCAGTTCTTC.

This clonotype was picked up a small number of times. V is TRBV20-1 and J is TRBJ2-1, with TRBD2 matching over 8 bases. V gave up 5 bases and J gave up 5 bases; unmatched junction bases: 8. The germline V gene encodes CDR1 DFQATT and CDR2 SNEGSKA (reference sequence). The CDR3 is 14 amino acids. CDR3 DNA sequence: TGCAGTGCTCGAACCGGGAGGGCGAACAATGAGCAGTTCTTC. Its translation: CSARTGRANNEQFF.

The chain joins TRBV12-5 to TRBJ2-5; 8 bases match TRBD1. The V and J ends lost 0 bases and 4 bases, in that order; junction bases with no gene match: 1. The CDR3 consists of 14 residues. Germline values: CDR1 LGHNT, CDR2 FRNRAP. This chain's CDR3 is CASGLVTGGETQYF. The CDR3 DNA sequence: TGTGCTAGTGGTTTGGTTACAGGGGGAGAGACCCAGTACTTC.

This chain links TRBV7-3 with TRBJ2-3, with unresolved D. CDR3 length: 15 residues. Germline-derived CDR1 and CDR2 are SGHTA and FQGTGA. Trimming took off 1 base at V and 2 bases at J, with 10 bases between the two ends. CDR3 DNA: TGTGCCAGCAGCTTAATAAACGGGCCCACAGATACGCAGTATTTT. This codes for CASSLINGPTDTQYF. Using reference TRBV7-3 and TRBJ2-3 for the parts outside the CDR3, the full variable domain is GAGVSQTPSNKVTEKGKYVELRCDPISGHTALYWYRQSLGQGPEFLIYFQGTGAADDSGLPNDRFFAVRPEGSVSTLKIQRTERGDSAVYLCASSLINGPTDTQYFGPGTRLTVL.

The CDR3 coding sequence is TGTGCCAGCAGCGCAACAGTACCAGCCTACAATGAGCAGTTCTTC. This encodes CASSATVPAYNEQFF. This chain connects TRBV7-9 to TRBJ2-1; D unresolved. CDR1 is SEHNR and CDR2 is FQNEAQ in the germline V gene (reference sequence). This CDR3 comprises 15 residues. The germline V and J ends were trimmed by 5 bases and 2 bases, with 13 bases remaining between them.

The chain recombines TRBV29-1 with TRBJ2-7; possibly TRBD1 for D (5 bases). This CDR3 has 13 amino acids. The V end lost 1 base, the J end lost 2 bases, and 9 bases lay between the germline ends. Germline CDR1 is SQVTM and CDR2 is ANQGSEA. The CDR3 protein is CSVEVDSPYEQYF. The CDR3 DNA sequence: TGCAGCGTTGAAGTAGACAGCCCCTACGAGCAGTACTTC.